This TCR beta chain came from a study of OX40 agonist ivuxolimab in advanced cancers. Study-level information: A male proportion of about 84% was recorded, with mean age about 54 years and range roughly 23 to 79. Study-level points and caveats: Also present in some nonresponders was a low level of normalized T-cell clonal expansion.

TCRdb's copy holds only in-frame clones and misses some; the assay was immunoSEQ multiplex PCR. The sample contains more than 65,000 clones, approximately 89% of which appear only once. The CDR3 is made up of 14 amino acids. V lost 3 bases and J 5 bases, leaving 10 bases between the germline ends. CDR1 and CDR2 from the germline V gene are LNHDA and SQIVND (reference sequence). A remark on this clone: The antigen is not known.

The rearrangement uses TRBV19 and TRBJ2-2; D possibly matches TRBD1 or TRBD2 (5 bases each). The clonotype originates from an adult with an advanced solid tumor such as melanoma, head and neck, liver or kidney cancer. Sequencing was performed on CD4+ or CD8+ T cells sorted from blood, taken in a trial of the OX40 agonist ivuxolimab. The CDR3 region is CASSIEGTTGELFF. The CDR3 DNA follows: TGTGCCAGTAGTATTGAAGGGACGACCGGGGAGCTGTTTTTT.